Below, 21 T cell receptor beta chains from the same sample are listed, as sequenced in a study of blood T cell repertoires in COVID-19. Assay used: immunoSEQ multiplex PCR; TCRdb lists only in-frame clones, some missing. The sample lists some 38,000 clones, 91% occurring once. The material sequenced was peripheral blood. The source is a woman in her twenties or thirties in a cohort sampled during active COVID-19.

V usage is TRBV19 and J usage is TRBJ1-4; D is possibly TRBD1 (5 bases). Germline V gene sequence: CDR1 LNHDA, CDR2 SQIVND (reference sequence). The CDR3 length is 14 residues. The ends were cut back, 2 bases at V and 8 bases at J, with 12 bases in the middle. The CDR3 protein is CASSIQGLKEKLFF. The CDR3 DNA is TGTGCCAGTAGTATACAGGGCCTTAAAGAAAAACTGTTTTTT.

The gene calls are TRBV27 and TRBJ2-3; 9 bases map to TRBD2. From germline, CDR1 is MNHEY and CDR2 SMNVEV (reference sequence). The CDR3 is 14 residues long. The junction had 9 bases not matched to a gene; V was cut back by 8 bases and J by 6 bases. The CDR3 sequence: CASRTVSGRDTQYF. The DNA for the CDR3 is TGTGCCAGCCGAACGGTGAGCGGGAGGGATACGCAGTATTTT.

This clone was counted a few times. The genes are TRBV7-9 and TRBJ1-2; D is undetermined. CDR3 length: 12 amino acids. Germline V gene sequence: CDR1 SEHNR, CDR2 FQNEAQ (reference sequence). V was shortened by 1 base and J by 7 bases, with 7 bases between the two germline ends. CDR3 in amino acids: CASSLVPGGYTF. CDR3 in DNA: TGTGCCAGCAGCTTAGTACCAGGTGGCTACACCTTC.

The rearrangement uses TRBV19 and TRBJ2-3, with 7 positions matching TRBD2. V trimming: 4 bases; J trimming: 2 bases; junction bases outside the gene matches: 9. CDR1 is LNHDA, CDR2 SQIVND, per germline (reference sequence). The CDR3 extends over 16 amino acids. CDR3 in amino acids: CASSTLLADHTDTQYF. CDR3 in DNA: TGTGCCAGTAGTACCCTCCTAGCGGATCACACAGATACGCAGTATTTT.

This chain's CDR3 is CASSGEATNYGYTF. The CDR3 bases are TGTGCCAGCAGCGGGGAGGCGACTAACTATGGCTACACCTTC. V is TRBV2 and J is TRBJ1-2; D ambiguous. Germline CDR1 SNHLY, CDR2 FYNNEI. Trimming took 6 bases from V and 0 from J, leaving 11 bases between them. This CDR3 region has 14 residues.

This chain connects TRBV7-6 to TRBJ1-6, with 11 bases matching TRBD1. This CDR3 contains 19 residues. Looked up from germline, CDR1 is SGHVS and CDR2 is FNYEAQ. Trimming took 2 bases from V and 1 from J; bases not matched to a gene: 7. The CDR3 reads CASSLYGQGARSYNSPLHF. CDR3 sequence (DNA): TGTGCCAGCAGCTTATACGGACAGGGGGCTAGGTCCTATAATTCACCCCTCCACTTT.

The sample holds one count of this clone. The chain employs TRBV7-3 and TRBJ2-3, with D possibly matching TRBD1 (5 bases). Germline V lookup: CDR1 SGHTA, CDR2 FQGTGA. This CDR3 spans 13 amino acids. V gave up 5 bases and J gave up 3 bases, with 9 bases separating them. This CDR3 is CASSQGTTDTQYF. CDR3 DNA: TGTGCCAGCAGCCAGGGAACGACAGATACGCAGTATTTT.

CDR3 in amino acids: CASSHRGAGETQYF. CDR3 sequence (DNA): TGCGCCAGCAGCCATCGCGGAGCGGGAGAGACCCAGTACTTC. This chain connects TRBV4-1 to TRBJ2-5; a possible D gene is TRBD2 (6 bases). V lost 3 bases to trimming and J lost 4 bases, with 12 bases between them. This CDR3 comprises 14 residues. The germline V gene has CDR1 MGHRA and CDR2 YSYEKL.

The chain couples TRBV2 to TRBJ2-5; 12 bases line up with TRBD2. Germline V gene lookup returns CDR1 SNHLY and CDR2 FYNNEI. V dropped 3 bases and J dropped 2; count of bases not matched to a gene: 7. This CDR3 is built from 17 residues. This CDR3 reads CASSERTSGEDQETQYF. Here the CDR3 DNA reads TGTGCCAGCAGTGAGAGGACTAGCGGGGAAGATCAAGAGACCCAGTACTTC.

The chain joins TRBV5-5 to TRBJ2-5, with TRBD2 identical over 8 bases. Germline V gene data show CDR1 as SGHKS and CDR2 as YYEKEE (reference sequence). This CDR3 is 18 amino acids long. Trimming removed 0 bases from V and 3 bases from J; junction bases left unmatched: 13. The CDR3 loop reads CASSLGLAWALGEETQYF. DNA of the CDR3: TGTGCCAGCAGCTTGGGACTAGCGTGGGCCTTAGGAGAAGAGACCCAGTACTTC.

This rearrangement joins TRBV19 to TRBJ2-1, with D possibly TRBD2 on 6 matching bases. Germline V lookup: CDR1 LNHDA, CDR2 SQIVND (reference sequence). CDR3 size: 16 residues. V was cut by 3 bases and J by 0 bases, with 12 bases left in between. In nucleotides, the CDR3 is TGTGCCAGTAGTATGTACGGAGGGAGCTCCTACAATGAGCAGTTCTTC. Amino acids: CASSMYGGSSYNEQFF.

The rearrangement joins TRBV7-9 to TRBJ1-5; D gene uncertain. The CDR3 has 16 amino acids. The germline V gene encodes CDR1 SEHNR and CDR2 FQNEAQ (reference sequence). Trimming stripped 2 bases from V and 6 bases from J, with 17 bases between. The CDR3, as DNA: TGTGCCAGCAGCTTAAGTCGTGGGGAGATGGGTCAGCCCCAGCATTTT. This gives the protein CASSLSRGEMGQPQHF.

The rearrangement joins TRBV11-3 to TRBJ2-5; TRBD1 matches at 9 bases. Losses at the gene ends were 2 bases for V and 4 bases for J; bases not matched to a gene: 2. Germline lookup yields CDR1 SGHNT and CDR2 YENEEA. The CDR3 loop spans 14 amino acids. CDR3 region: CASSLRTGAETQYF. In nucleotides, the CDR3 is TGTGCCAGCAGCTTACGGACAGGGGCAGAGACCCAGTACTTC.

The CDR3 region has the DNA TGCGCCAGCAGTGAAGCGCGGGGTACTAGCACAGATACGCAGTATTTT. Residues: CASSEARGTSTDTQYF. The chain employs TRBV10-2 and TRBJ2-3, with D perhaps matching TRBD2 (6 bases). The length of the CDR3 is 16 residues. Germline V lookup: CDR1 WSHSY, CDR2 SAAADI. V was trimmed by 3 bases and J by 0 bases, leaving 13 bases between them.

The chain carries TRBV30 and TRBJ1-2, with D tentatively TRBD1 (5 bases). Germline lookup yields CDR1 GTSNPN and CDR2 SVGIG (reference sequence). The CDR3 covers 13 residues. The V and J ends lost 3 bases and 7 bases respectively, with 15 bases between them. DNA of the CDR3: TGTGCCTGGAGCTCAACGGACATGCGTGGCTACACCTTC. It encodes CAWSSTDMRGYTF.

The J gene is TRBJ2-7, the V gene TRBV5-1, with 7 bases identical to TRBD1. Germline V gene data show CDR1 as SGHRS and CDR2 as YFSETQ. This CDR3 contains 16 residues. J was trimmed by 1 base and V by 2 bases; bases with no gene match: 9. CDR3 sequence reads: CASSLTKGAWSYEQYF. The CDR3 DNA reads TGCGCCAGCAGCTTAACAAAGGGGGCCTGGTCCTACGAGCAGTACTTC. Based on the CDR3 plus reference TRBV5-1 and TRBJ2-7, the full variable domain is KAGVTQTPRYLIKTRGQQVTLSCSPISGHRSVSWYQQTPGQGLQFLFEYFSETQRNKGNFPGRFSGRQFSNSRSEMNVSTLELGDSALYLCASSLTKGAWSYEQYFGPGTRLTVT.

V is TRBV30 and J is TRBJ1-6; D is ambiguous. Germline CDR1 is GTSNPN and CDR2 is SVGIG (reference sequence). V lost 3 bases, J lost 2 bases, and 5 bases lay in between. The CDR3 is 13 amino acids. The CDR3 DNA reads TGTGCCTGGAGAGACACCTATAATTCACCCCTCCACTTT. Its translation is CAWRDTYNSPLHF.

The chain uses TRBV6-5 and TRBJ1-2; D gene unclear. The CDR3 has 11 amino acids. Trimming pared 10 bases from V and 3 bases from J, leaving 9 bases between. Germline CDR1 is MNHEY and CDR2 is SVGAGI. As DNA, the CDR3 is TGTGCCACCCTCACTTACTATGGCTACACCTTC. Translated: CATLTYYGYTF.

Notes on this clone: The junction departs from the called germline gene at one end, perhaps through a read error. This sequence joins TRBV7-7 and TRBJ2-3; 9 nucleotides match TRBD2. Germline V gene sequence: CDR1 SSHAT, CDR2 FNYEAQ (reference sequence). The length of the CDR3 is 14 residues. The CDR3 sequence: CASSSSGGTDTQYF. CDR3 nucleotide sequence: TGTGCTAGCAGCTCTAGCGGGGGCACAGATACGCAGTATTTT.

The V and J genes are TRBV4-2 and TRBJ1-3, with D hard to call. The V and J ends lost 1 base and 0 bases respectively, with 10 bases between them. Per the germline V gene, CDR1 is LGHNA and CDR2 is YNFKEQ. The CDR3 spans 16 residues. DNA for the CDR3: TGTGCCAGCAGCCAAGTCGATGCGGTCTCTGGAAACACCATATATTTT. Translation: CASSQVDAVSGNTIYF.

The genes are TRBV2 and TRBJ1-2; D ambiguous. Germline V lookup: CDR1 SNHLY, CDR2 FYNNEI. CDR3 size: 11 residues. CDR3: CVTYANYGYTF. The CDR3 coding sequence is TGTGTTACATACGCTAACTATGGCTACACCTTC.